This T cell receptor (beta chain) is drawn from a study of response to subunit inactivated influenza vaccine. Trimming pared 0 bases from V and 0 bases from J, leaving 9 bases between. The CDR3 consists of 15 residues. From germline, CDR1 is SGHRS and CDR2 YFSETQ. MiXCR, run by TCRdb on the RT-PCR reads, gives a single entry per CDR3 protein. Of 630,000 or so distinct CDR3 sequences in the sample, approximately 14% were seen once. Regarding the study as a whole: Authors suggested each seasonal flu vaccination may recruit only limited numbers of new T cells.

This clonotype has just a few counts. Its target is unknown. The J gene is TRBJ1-1, the V gene TRBV5-1; no clear D gene. The specimen was PBMCs from blood, collected 11 to 12 days after vaccination. This TCR derives from a man aged 45-60 years who received an inactivated influenza vaccine. CDR3 sequence (DNA): TGCGCCAGCAGCTTGGCGGCGGAGATGAACACTGAAGCTTTCTTT. Its protein is CASSLAAEMNTEAFF.